These 10 T cell receptor beta chains were all obtained from the same sample, sequenced in a study of early T cells in non-severe SARS-CoV-2 infection. TCRdb processed the 5' RACE reads anew with MiXCR; each CDR3 protein has one entry. This table holds about 56,000 distinct CDR3 sequences, around 16% found once. The specimen comprised whole blood, sampled at baseline. The receptors derive from an adult who was a healthcare worker with PCR-confirmed SARS-CoV-2 infection or an uninfected control (not recorded which).

This clonotype was picked up a small number of times. This chain links TRBV28 with TRBJ2-7, with D maybe TRBD2 (6 bases). Between the trimmed V and J ends, which lost 3 bases and 3 bases, there was a span of 9 bases. The CDR3 runs 13 residues. Germline V CDR1 and CDR2: MDHEN, SYDVKM. The CDR3 DNA follows: TGTGCCAGCAGTTTCGGGGAGGACTACGAGCAGTACTTC. Translated: CASSFGEDYEQYF. Full variable domain (missing parts from reference TRBV28 and TRBJ2-7): DVKVTQSSRYLVKRTGEKVFLECVQDMDHENMFWYRQDPGLGLRLIYFSYDVKMKEKGDIPEGYSVSREKKERFSLILESASTNQTSMYLCASSFGEDYEQYFGPGTRLTVT.

This clonotype was counted ten times or more. The chain is built from TRBV29-1 and TRBJ1-5, with TRBD1 as a possible D gene (6 bases). The length of the CDR3 is 14 residues. Between the trimmed V and J ends, which lost 6 bases and 2 bases, there was a span of 14 bases. CDR1 is SQVTM and CDR2 is ANQGSEA in the germline V gene. The CDR3: CSVQQGQGNQPQHF. For the CDR3, the DNA is TGCAGCGTCCAACAGGGTCAGGGCAATCAGCCCCAGCATTTT.

This clonotype was observed a few times. This chain connects TRBV12-3 or TRBV12-4 to TRBJ2-3; 11 bases align to TRBD2. J gave up 2 bases and V 0 bases, and 1 base lay outside the gene matches. This CDR3 contains 16 residues. CDR3: CASSLASGGATDTQYF. In DNA, the CDR3 is TGTGCCAGCAGTTTAGCTAGCGGGGGGGCCACAGATACGCAGTATTTT.

This clonotype was counted many times. The chain employs TRBV20-1 and TRBJ2-5; D may be TRBD1 (5 bases). V gave up 5 bases and J gave up 2 bases, with 15 bases separating them. The length of the CDR3 is 14 residues. Germline values: CDR1 DFQATT, CDR2 SNEGSKA (reference sequence). DNA of the CDR3: TGCAGTGCTGTTAGGGGTTGGGAACAAGAGACCCAGTACTTC. As protein: CSAVRGWEQETQYF.

This clonotype was detected ten times or more. V and J are TRBV11-2 and TRBJ2-7; TRBD1 might be the D (5 bases). This CDR3 has 14 amino acids. Germline CDR1 SGHAT, CDR2 FQNNGV. Deletions cut 1 base from V and 3 bases from J, with 10 bases between. The CDR3 DNA reads TGTGCCAGCAGCTTAGGGACAAGACTCTACGAGCAGTACTTC. Translation gives CASSLGTRLYEQYF.

V is TRBV19 and J is TRBJ2-1; 13 nucleotides align to TRBD2. Germline V gives CDR1 LNHDA, CDR2 SQIVND (reference sequence). The CDR3 loop spans 16 amino acids. Trimming removed 4 bases from V and 5 bases from J; junction bases left unmatched: 5. CDR3 region: CASSKPGTSGDNEQFF. In DNA, the CDR3 is TGTGCCAGTAGTAAGCCTGGGACTAGCGGGGACAATGAGCAGTTCTTC.

The chain carries TRBV6-7 and TRBJ1-2; TRBD1 is a possible D gene (6 bases). TRBV6-7 is an open reading frame, and its role is uncertain. V gave up 6 bases and J gave up 7 bases, with 18 bases separating them. The CDR3 runs to 14 residues. In DNA, the CDR3 is TGTGCCAGCAGGAGTCCGGGACAACACCCTGGCTACACCTTC. This gives the protein CASRSPGQHPGYTF.

This clonotype was picked up many times. The chain carries TRBV24-1 and TRBJ2-1, with D possibly matching TRBD1 (7 bases). CDR1 and CDR2 from the germline V gene are KGHDR and SFDVKD. There are 14 residues in the CDR3. V was shortened by 5 bases and J by 8 bases, with 15 bases between the two germline ends. Written as DNA, the CDR3 is TGTGCCACCAGTGCCCAGGGGGGAATCGATGAGCAGTTCTTC. It codes for CATSAQGGIDEQFF.

This clonotype was seen many times. The chain employs TRBV9 and TRBJ2-1; TRBD2 is a possible D gene (5 bases). This CDR3 region has 15 residues. In germline, CDR1 is SGDLS, CDR2 YYNGEE. Trimming shortened V by 3 bases and J by 8 bases, and 18 bases separated the two germline ends. In DNA, the CDR3 is TGTGCCAGCAGCGCCTCTGCTCTGACGAGGGATGAGCAGTTCTTC. Its protein is CASSASALTRDEQFF.

Ten or more counts support this clonotype. The chain is built from TRBV20-1 and TRBJ2-3, with D unresolved. The germline CDR1 and CDR2 sequences are DFQATT and SNEGSKA (reference sequence). V was clipped by 0 bases and J by 3 bases, with 13 bases between them. The CDR3 totals 15 residues. This CDR3 is CSARDYLVATDTQYF. In nucleotides, the CDR3 is TGCAGTGCTAGAGATTACTTAGTGGCGACAGATACGCAGTATTTT.